The rows below give T cell receptor beta chains drawn from one sample of a study of T-cell memory formation after mild COVID-19. Each CDR3 protein is one row after TCRdb ran MiXCR on the 5' RACE reads. The data show hundreds of thousands of distinct CDR3 sequences, 18% seen once. Material: PBMCs or a T cell subset sorted from them (not recorded which). These receptor sequences come from an adult woman who had mild COVID-19 (a few samples of this study predate the infection). Cell type and time point are not known. Each CDR3 is given with its conserved first and last residue. Each record gives: D gene, clone size, V gene, J gene, CDR3 DNA, CDR3 protein. A D gene is named only where the DNA matches it firmly. Part of the rows lack a size; the others show once, few, many or a class for expanded clones.

>.|.|TRBV7-8|TRBJ2-3
TGTGCCAGCAGCACCCGACCCACAGGGTTTCTAGATACGCAGTATTTT
CASSTRPTGFLDTQYF
>TRBD1|few|TRBV28|TRBJ2-7
TGTGCCAGCAGTTTATCCGCAGGGGGCGTTTTGGATGAGCAGTACTTC
CASSLSAGGVLDEQYF
>.|many|TRBV7-9|TRBJ2-5
TGTGCCAGCAGCCCCGGGCGAGAAGAGACCCAGTACTTC
CASSPGREETQYF
>.|few|TRBV12-3/TRBV12-4|TRBJ2-2
TGTGCCAGCAGTGTTCCCCCTTTCGGCGGGGAGCTGTTTTTT
CASSVPPFGGELFF
>.|few|TRBV11-3|TRBJ2-5
TGTGCCAGCAGCTGGGCAGGCGCCCGGGAGACCCAGTACTTC
CASSWAGARETQYF
>TRBD2|.|TRBV30|TRBJ2-7
TGTGCCTGGAGCGCTCTCGGGACTAGCGGCTACGAGCAGTACTTC
CAWSALGTSGYEQYF
>.|few|TRBV24-1|TRBJ2-1
TGTGCCACCAGTGATCCCGAGCAGTTCTTC
CATSDPEQFF
>.|.|TRBV29-1|TRBJ2-2
TGCAGCGTTGAAAGCTCGAACACCGGGGAGCTGTTTTTT
CSVESSNTGELFF
>.|few|TRBV7-9|TRBJ2-3
TGTGCCAGCGCGGACGAAGGCCGGTGGGATACGCAGTATTTT
CASADEGRWDTQYF
>.|many|TRBV7-3|TRBJ2-3
TGTGCCAGCAGCAGGGACTCCGACCCAGATACGCAGTATTTT
CASSRDSDPDTQYF
>TRBD1|.|TRBV6-5|TRBJ1-4
TGTGCCAGCAGTTACGAGACAGGGGAAACTAATGAAAAACTGTTTTTT
CASSYETGETNEKLFF
>TRBD1|.|TRBV7-2|TRBJ1-2
TGTGCCAGCAGCTTAGAGGGGACAGGTCGACTCGGAGCGGCTGGCTACACCTTC
CASSLEGTGRLGAAGYTF
>TRBD2|few|TRBV20-1|TRBJ2-3
TGCAGTGCTGCCACTAGCGGGGTTAGCACAGATACGCAGTATTTT
CSAATSGVSTDTQYF
>TRBD2|many|TRBV20-1|TRBJ2-7
TGCAGTGCTAGAAAGACTAGCGGGAGGGGGCACGAGCAGTACTTC
CSARKTSGRGHEQYF
>TRBD1|many|TRBV14|TRBJ2-1
TGTGCCAGCAGCCAAGAGCCGAACTGGGACAGAGCCTACAATGAGCAGTTCTTC
CASSQEPNWDRAYNEQFF
>.|.|TRBV29-1|TRBJ1-4
TGCAGCGGGTCAAGGGGCACTAATGAAAAACTGTTTTTT
CSGSRGTNEKLFF
>TRBD2|.|TRBV5-1|TRBJ2-3
TGCGCCAGCAGCTTAGCGGGAGCGCCGGGAGATACGCAGTATTTT
CASSLAGAPGDTQYF
>.|many|TRBV6-1|TRBJ2-7
TGTGCCAGCACCCACGACGGATACTACGAGCAGTACTTC
CASTHDGYYEQYF
>.|.|TRBV4-3|TRBJ2-5
TGCGCCAGCAGCCAGGGGGCAGGGGAGACCCAGTACTTC
CASSQGAGETQYF
>TRBD1|few|TRBV5-1|TRBJ2-6
TGCGCCAGCTGTCCCGGGACAGGGGTAGGGGCCAACGTCCTGACTTTC
CASCPGTGVGANVLTF
>TRBD2|.|TRBV5-1|TRBJ2-1
TGCGCCAGCAGCTTTAGCGGGAGGGCCGTAGATGAGCAGTTCTTC
CASSFSGRAVDEQFF
>TRBD1|.|TRBV7-2|TRBJ2-7
TGTGCCAGCTTCGGGGTAGGGACAGGTCCCTACGAGCAGTACTTC
CASFGVGTGPYEQYF
>.|few|TRBV5-6|TRBJ2-5
TGTGCCAGCAGGCGGAGGGAGGAGACCCAGTACTTC
CASRRREETQYF
>TRBD1|.|TRBV9|TRBJ2-3
TGTGCCAGCAGCGTAGCCGGGACAGGGCCCCACGATACGCAGTATTTT
CASSVAGTGPHDTQYF
>TRBD2|few|TRBV10-3|TRBJ2-3
TGTGCCATCAGTGAGCGGGGGGGCCCTGCAGATACGCAGTATTTT
CAISERGGPADTQYF
>.|few|TRBV12-3/TRBV12-4|TRBJ1-2
TGTGCCAGCAGTTTTGACCCTACTAACTATGGCTACACCTTC
CASSFDPTNYGYTF
>.|.|TRBV6-1|TRBJ1-5
TGTGCCAGCAGTGAGAGGTACGGGGATTATCAGCCCCAGCATTTT
CASSERYGDYQPQHF
>.|few|TRBV3-1|TRBJ2-2
TGTGCCAGCAGCCATGGAGGAATCACCGGGGAGCTGTTTTTT
CASSHGGITGELFF
>.|once|TRBV20-1|TRBJ2-1
TGCAGTGCTAGGAGGAGCTATGAGCAGTTCTTC
CSARRSYEQFF
>.|.|TRBV9|TRBJ2-5
TGTGCCAGCAGCGTCCTTAGCGGACCCCAAGAGACCCAGTACTTC
CASSVLSGPQETQYF
>TRBD1|.|TRBV12-3/TRBV12-4|TRBJ1-2
TGTGCCAGCACTATTACCGACAGGGTCAGGGGCTACACCTTC
CASTITDRVRGYTF
>.|.|TRBV9|TRBJ2-4
TGTGCCAGCAGCGCGCACCGGGACAACCGAGCCAAAAACATTCAGTACTTC
CASSAHRDNRAKNIQYF
>.|.|TRBV13|TRBJ1-4
TGTGCCAGCAGCTCGAGACCTAGGGATGAAAAACTGTTTTTT
CASSSRPRDEKLFF
>TRBD2|.|TRBV29-1|TRBJ2-3
TGCAGCGTTGACGGCGGGGGGCCCACAGATACGCAGTATTTT
CSVDGGGPTDTQYF
>.|.|TRBV4-1|TRBJ1-4
TGCGCCAGCTGCCGGGACTGGAATGAAAAACTGTTTTTT
CASCRDWNEKLFF
>TRBD2|.|TRBV3-1|TRBJ2-1
TGTGCCACCCAGACGACTAGCGGGATGAATGAGCAGTTCTTC
CATQTTSGMNEQFF
>.|.|TRBV7-8|TRBJ2-1
TGTGCCAGCAGCCCAGAGGGGGAGGGTTACAATGAGCAGTTCTTC
CASSPEGEGYNEQFF